This is a list of T cell receptor beta chains from one sample in a study of response to subunit inactivated influenza vaccine. MiXCR, applied by TCRdb to the RT-PCR reads, yields one record per CDR3 protein. There are approximately 570,000 distinct CDR3 sequences in the sample; approximately 7.6% occur only once, and over 10% lies in the top ten. The material sequenced was PBMCs from blood, taken around 25 months after vaccination. All receptors come from a man aged 50-75 years who received an inactivated influenza vaccine. Both conserved end residues are part of each CDR3. Each record gives: J gene, V gene, clone size, D gene, CDR3 protein, CDR3 DNA. The D gene is left open where the match is weak. The size entry is marked missing in some rows and otherwise reads once, few, many or a size class.

>TRBJ2-7|TRBV20-1|few|-
CSAEEGGYEQYF
TGCAGTGCCGAGGAGGGAGGCTACGAGCAGTACTTC
>TRBJ2-4|TRBV28|-|-
CASSLRRAKNIQYF
TGTGCCAGCAGTTTACGGCGAGCCAAAAACATTCAGTACTTC
>TRBJ2-3|TRBV6-5|-|-
CASSYSRGTDTQYF
TGTGCCAGCAGTTACTCACGGGGCACAGATACGCAGTATTTT
>TRBJ1-4|TRBV20-1|many|-
CSARGGGDEKLFF
TGCAGTGCTAGAGGAGGGGGTGATGAAAAACTGTTTTTT
>TRBJ2-1|TRBV10-3|few|TRBD2
CAITALAGGNEQFF
TGTGCCATCACTGCCCTTGCGGGGGGCAATGAGCAGTTCTTC
>TRBJ1-2|TRBV6-5|many|TRBD1
CASSSLTGEGTYGYTF
TGTGCCAGCAGTTCCCTCACAGGGGAGGGTACCTATGGCTACACCTTC
>TRBJ2-7|TRBV5-5|-|TRBD1
CASSLAGGLAYEQYF
TGTGCCAGCAGCTTGGCAGGGGGCCTAGCGTACGAGCAGTACTTC
>TRBJ2-7|TRBV6-5|many|TRBD1
CASSYRQGDEQYF
TGTGCCAGCAGTTACAGACAGGGGGACGAGCAGTACTTC
>TRBJ1-1|TRBV14|few|-
CASSQWQGDTEAFF
TGTGCCAGCAGCCAGTGGCAGGGCGACACTGAAGCTTTCTTT
>TRBJ1-1|TRBV21-1|many|-
CASSKARGQRMNTEAFF
TGTGCCAGCAGCAAAGCTCGGGGGCAGAGGATGAACACTGAAGCTTTCTTT
>TRBJ1-4|TRBV9|-|-
CASSAGPISANEKLFF
TGTGCCAGCAGCGCAGGCCCGATCTCGGCTAATGAAAAACTGTTTTTT
>TRBJ2-7|TRBV27|few|-
CASSSGTPPYEQYF
TGTGCCAGCAGCTCCGGGACTCCCCCCTACGAGCAGTACTTC
>TRBJ2-2|TRBV27|-|TRBD1
CASSAGQGRNTGELFF
TGTGCCAGCAGTGCCGGACAGGGGCGTAACACCGGGGAGCTGTTTTTT
>TRBJ2-1|TRBV9|few|-
CASSDSFNEQFF
TGTGCCAGCAGTGACAGTTTCAATGAGCAGTTCTTC
>TRBJ1-2|TRBV12-3/TRBV12-4|few|TRBD1
CASSLSAGGNGYTF
TGTGCCAGCAGTTTATCGGCAGGGGGCAATGGCTACACCTTC
>TRBJ2-5|TRBV7-8|many|-
CASRHSSGGRETQYF
TGTGCCAGCAGACATTCTTCCGGGGGGCGAGAGACCCAGTACTTC
>TRBJ2-7|TRBV20-1|-|-
CSAAGTDNAYEQYF
TGCAGTGCTGCGGGGACAGATAATGCCTACGAGCAGTACTTC
>TRBJ2-3|TRBV12-3/TRBV12-4|many|-
CASSLTVGGKDTQYF
TGTGCCAGCAGTTTAACGGTGGGGGGCAAAGATACGCAGTATTTT
>TRBJ2-1|TRBV29-1|few|TRBD2
CSVPQGTPEKLAGFYNEQFF
TGCAGCGTCCCTCAAGGGACTCCCGAAAAGCTAGCGGGATTCTACAATGAGCAGTTCTTC
>TRBJ2-2|TRBV29-1|many|-
CSARTAMNTGELFF
TGCAGCGCCCGGACGGCCATGAACACCGGGGAGCTGTTTTTT
>TRBJ2-7|TRBV9|-|-
CASSPRDLFKGEQYF
TGTGCCAGCAGCCCCCGGGACTTATTCAAAGGCGAGCAGTACTTC
>TRBJ1-3|TRBV29-1|many|-
CSVDPGDGNTIYF
TGCAGCGTGGACCCGGGGGATGGAAACACCATATATTTT
>TRBJ2-3|TRBV20-1|many|-
CSARDSWYTDTQYF
TGCAGTGCTAGAGATAGTTGGTACACAGATACGCAGTATTTT
>TRBJ1-2|TRBV10-3|many|TRBD1
CASSRDRVGYTF
TGTGCCAGCTCCCGGGACAGGGTCGGCTACACCTTC
>TRBJ1-3|TRBV7-2|many|-
CASSRGSGLYTIYF
TGTGCCAGCAGCCGTGGGTCGGGGCTGTACACCATATATTTT
>TRBJ2-7|TRBV10-1|few|-
CASRPTGGHEQYF
TGCGCCAGCAGGCCGACAGGAGGCCACGAGCAGTACTTC
>TRBJ1-1|TRBV6-5|many|-
CASSYSTGLGAFF
TGTGCCAGCAGTTACTCGACAGGTCTAGGAGCTTTCTTT
>TRBJ2-7|TRBV20-1|few|-
CSAPKPGPYEQYF
TGCAGTGCCCCGAAGCCAGGGCCCTACGAGCAGTACTTC
>TRBJ2-7|TRBV6-2/TRBV6-3|-|-
CASSPLGQIHEQYF
TGTGCCAGCAGCCCCTTAGGACAGATCCACGAGCAGTACTTC
>TRBJ2-5|TRBV6-6|-|TRBD2
CASQRGGGETQYF
TGTGCCAGCCAGCGGGGGGGCGGTGAGACCCAGTACTTC
>TRBJ2-3|TRBV7-2|many|-
CASSRRQNTQYF
TGTGCCAGCAGCCGTCGGCAGAATACGCAGTATTTT
>TRBJ2-5|TRBV29-1|-|TRBD2
CSVDTSGRAVETQYF
TGCAGCGTTGATACTAGCGGGAGGGCCGTAGAGACCCAGTACTTC
>TRBJ1-1|TRBV20-1|-|-
CSARLRNTEAFF
TGCAGTGCCAGGCTCAGGAACACTGAAGCTTTCTTT
>TRBJ2-1|TRBV5-1|-|TRBD2
CASSRRLAGETNEQFF
TGCGCCAGCAGCCGACGACTAGCGGGAGAGACGAATGAGCAGTTCTTC
>TRBJ1-1|TRBV6-2/TRBV6-3|few|TRBD1
CASRDRTGGDNTEAFF
TGTGCCAGCAGGGACCGGACAGGGGGCGACAACACTGAAGCTTTCTTT